The table lists the clone carrying this T cell receptor (beta chain) with many counts. Its matching antigen is unknown. These data belong to a study of neurological immune-mediated disorders. General study findings and limits: None of the CDR3 amino acid sequences in expanded clones turned up in more than one subject, which points to private repertoires in all groups.

This CDR3 has 16 amino acids. Germline-derived CDR1 and CDR2 are SGHRS and YFSETQ. Losses at the gene ends were 0 bases for V and 5 bases for J; bases not matched to a gene: 8. TCRdb reprocessed the 5' RACE reads via MiXCR and lists one record per CDR3 protein. The repertoire holds roughly 55,000 distinct CDR3 sequences, with roughly 17% as singletons. Healthy controls comprised blood bank volunteers in Maryland, USA. The genes are TRBV5-1 and TRBJ1-2; 9 positions match TRBD1. This clonotype was sampled from a man between 60 and 75 years old in good health. The sequencing input was PBMCs. The CDR3 DNA reads as TGCGCCAGCAGCTTGGGGGACAGGGACGGTTCGTATGGCTACACCTTC. Protein sequence: CASSLGDRDGSYGYTF.